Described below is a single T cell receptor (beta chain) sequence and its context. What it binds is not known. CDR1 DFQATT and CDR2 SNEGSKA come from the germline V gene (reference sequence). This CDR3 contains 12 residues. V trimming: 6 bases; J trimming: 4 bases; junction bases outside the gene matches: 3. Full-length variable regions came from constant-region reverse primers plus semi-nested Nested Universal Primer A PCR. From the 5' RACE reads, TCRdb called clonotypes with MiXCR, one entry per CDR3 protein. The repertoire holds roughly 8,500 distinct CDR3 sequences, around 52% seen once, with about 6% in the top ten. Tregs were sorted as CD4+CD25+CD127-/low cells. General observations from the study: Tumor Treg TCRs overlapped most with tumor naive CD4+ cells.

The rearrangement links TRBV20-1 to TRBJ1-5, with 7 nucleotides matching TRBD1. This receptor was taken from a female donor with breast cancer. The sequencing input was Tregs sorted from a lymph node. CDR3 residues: CSATTGNQPQHF. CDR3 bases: TGCAGTGCGACGACAGGGAATCAGCCCCAGCATTTT.